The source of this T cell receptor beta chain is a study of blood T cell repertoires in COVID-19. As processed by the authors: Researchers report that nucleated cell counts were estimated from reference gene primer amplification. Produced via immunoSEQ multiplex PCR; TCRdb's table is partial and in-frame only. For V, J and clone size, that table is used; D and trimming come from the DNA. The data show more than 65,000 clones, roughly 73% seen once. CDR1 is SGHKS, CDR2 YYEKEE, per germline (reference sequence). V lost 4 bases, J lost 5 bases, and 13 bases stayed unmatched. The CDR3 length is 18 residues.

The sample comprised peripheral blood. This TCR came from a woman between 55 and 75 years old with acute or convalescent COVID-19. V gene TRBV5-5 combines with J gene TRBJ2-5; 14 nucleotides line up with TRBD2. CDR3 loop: CASSLPGRLAGGLETQYF. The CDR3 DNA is TGTGCCAGCAGCCTACCGGGGAGACTAGCGGGGGGGCTGGAGACCCAGTACTTC.